The sequence of this TCR beta chain was determined in a study of blood T cell repertoires in COVID-19. Profiling relied on immunoSEQ multiplex PCR, and the TCRdb table lists in-frame clones only, not all of them. The sample lists roughly 370,000 clones; around 87% were seen once. Those enrolled, adults aged about 18 to 89 years, came from some 23 US areas. Cohort 3 donors counted as recovered after two negative PCRs, clearance, or resolved symptoms. The receptor was derived from a woman in her forties or fifties who had recovered from COVID-19. The sequencing input was PBMCs or T cells enriched from blood (not recorded which).

In DNA, the CDR3 is TGTGCCAGCAGTTTATATCAGGGCGGGAACACTGAAGCTTTCTTT. Translation: CASSLYQGGNTEAFF. J is TRBJ1-1 and V is TRBV27; D is possibly TRBD1 (5 bases). The CDR3 length is 15 residues. Germline values: CDR1 MNHEY, CDR2 SMNVEV (reference sequence). Trimming stripped 1 base from V and 1 base from J, with 10 bases between.